These 17 T cell receptor beta chains were sequenced from one sample in a study of regulatory T cells. Notes on the study in general: In CD3G-deficient patients, conventional CD4+ T cells were enriched for hydrophobic CDR3 residues at positions 6 and 7.

Antigen specificity for these receptors is unknown. Amplification used 52 TRBV primers and 13 TRBJ primers. Data came from immunoSEQ multiplex PCR; TCRdb stores just in-frame clones and leaves some out. The table shows around 30,000 clones, with roughly 93% occurring only once. Sequencing input: conventional CD4+ T cells sorted from blood. These receptors all come from a child aged 2-15 years with CD3G deficiency.

The J gene is TRBJ2-3, the V gene TRBV30; 7 nucleotides align to TRBD2. The V gene end was trimmed by 0 bases and the J gene end by 5 bases; junction bases not matched to a gene: 5. The germline CDR1 and CDR2 sequences are GTSNPN and SVGIG (reference sequence). The CDR3 has 14 residues. CDR3 DNA: TGTGCCTGGAGTGTTGGCGGGGGTTTAGATACGCAGTATTTT. Translating it yields CAWSVGGGLDTQYF.

The V and J genes are TRBV28 and TRBJ1-2; 7 bases line up with TRBD1. The CDR3 sequence is 15 residues long. Germline CDR1 is MDHEN and CDR2 is SYDVKM. V lost 7 bases to trimming and J lost 1 base; unmatched junction nucleotides: 9. The CDR3 sequence: CASKGRGTLNYGYTF. The CDR3 DNA follows: TGTGCCAGCAAAGGCAGGGGGACCCTTAACTATGGCTACACCTTC.

This chain links TRBV7-9 with TRBJ2-5; 10 bases fit TRBD1. CDR1 and CDR2 (germline): SEHNR, FQNEAQ (reference sequence). Germline trimming cut 3 bases from V and 4 bases from J; bases unmatched to any gene: 8. The CDR3 is 16 residues long. CDR3 in amino acids: CASSFETGTGVETQYF. CDR3 sequence (DNA): TGTGCCAGCAGCTTTGAGACCGGGACAGGGGTAGAGACCCAGTACTTC.

The genes are TRBV28 and TRBJ1-2, with D perhaps TRBD1 (5 bases). V lost 3 bases, J lost 6 bases, and 14 bases lay in between. Germline CDR1 and CDR2: MDHEN and SYDVKM. There are 14 residues in the CDR3. CDR3 protein: CASSLRDGYNGYTF. The CDR3, as DNA: TGTGCCAGCAGTTTGCGGGACGGCTACAATGGCTACACCTTC.

This rearrangement joins TRBV6-1 to TRBJ2-3; possible D gene TRBD2, 5 bases. The CDR3 is 19 residues long. V lost 4 bases and J lost 2, with 25 bases in between. The germline V gene encodes CDR1 MNHNS and CDR2 SASEGT. CDR3 residues: CASSGGLGRFTPYTDTQYF. Here the CDR3 DNA reads TGTGCCAGCAGTGGAGGGTTAGGGCGCTTCACTCCTTACACAGATACGCAGTATTTT.

This rearrangement joins TRBV28 to TRBJ1-5; 7 bases agree with TRBD1. Germline loops: CDR1 MDHEN, CDR2 SYDVKM. With 4 bases clipped from V and 6 bases from J, the junction kept 12 bases outside the gene matches. This CDR3 is built from 16 residues. The CDR3 coding sequence is TGTGCCAGCAGTTCCCCCCTACAGGGGAGGGGTCAGCCCCAGCATTTT. Protein sequence: CASSSPLQGRGQPQHF.

The J gene is TRBJ2-7, the V gene TRBV5-1, with 8 bases matching TRBD2. Germline V lookup: CDR1 SGHRS, CDR2 YFSETQ. V lost 4 bases and J lost 0; bases outside the gene matches: 12. The CDR3 loop spans 17 amino acids. The CDR3 protein is CASSGGAGGPSSYEQYF. The CDR3 DNA reads TGCGCCAGCAGCGGGGGGGCGGGAGGCCCCAGCTCCTACGAGCAGTACTTC.

The J gene is TRBJ1-2, the V gene TRBV6-6; 11 bases match TRBD1. Trimming removed 0 bases from V and 6 bases from J; junction bases left unmatched: 3. In germline, CDR1 is MNHNY, CDR2 SVGAGI (reference sequence). The CDR3 contains 15 residues. CDR3 in DNA: TGTGCCAGCAGTTACTCAGGGACAGGGGGGCATGGCTACACCTTC. Translated, it gives CASSYSGTGGHGYTF.

The chain recombines TRBV19 with TRBJ1-5; no clear D. The CDR3 consists of 13 residues. CDR1 and CDR2 from the germline V gene are LNHDA and SQIVND (reference sequence). Trimming shortened V by 3 bases and J by 1 base, and 4 bases separated the two germline ends. Here the CDR3 DNA reads TGTGCCAGTAGTATTACGAGCAATCAGCCCCAGCATTTT. This sequence encodes CASSITSNQPQHF.

The chain employs TRBV28 and TRBJ2-3; D uncertain. The CDR3 has 12 amino acids. Germline loops: CDR1 MDHEN, CDR2 SYDVKM. V gave up 5 bases and J gave up 4 bases, with 7 bases separating them. CDR3 protein: CASSTEADTQYF. The CDR3 DNA reads as TGTGCCAGCAGTACAGAGGCAGATACGCAGTATTTT.

The chain carries TRBV11-3 and TRBJ2-1; D remains unclear. The CDR3 spans 15 residues. V was cut by 1 base and J by 0 bases, with 7 bases left in between. Germline assignment: CDR1 SGHNT and CDR2 YENEEA. CDR3 sequence reads: CASSLGIFSYNEQFF. The CDR3 DNA sequence: TGTGCCAGCAGCTTAGGGATTTTCTCCTACAATGAGCAGTTCTTC.

The gene calls are TRBV9 and TRBJ2-1; TRBD2 aligns across 8 bases. This CDR3 has 16 residues. V was clipped by 4 bases and J by 1 base; unmatched bases: 7. Germline V gives CDR1 SGDLS, CDR2 YYNGEE. DNA of the CDR3: TGTGCCAGCAGCCGTGGCGGCGGGAGGTCCTACAATGAGCAGTTCTTC. This encodes CASSRGGGRSYNEQFF. Variable domain in full (rest from reference TRBV9 and TRBJ2-1): DSGVTQTPKHLITATGQRVTLRCSPRSGDLSVYWYQQSLDQGLQFLIQYYNGEERAKGNILERFSAQQFPDLHSELNLSSLELGDSALYFCASSRGGGRSYNEQFFGPGTRLTVL.

The J gene is TRBJ2-1, the V gene TRBV5-5, with 13 bases fitting TRBD2. The CDR3 loop spans 19 amino acids. Looked up from germline, CDR1 is SGHKS and CDR2 is YYEKEE (reference sequence). V gave up 4 bases and J gave up 6 bases; unmatched junction bases: 16. The CDR3 DNA reads as TGTGCCAGCAGCCCCAAGGGACTAGCGGGAAACCGCAAATTCAATGAGCAGTTCTTC. It specifies CASSPKGLAGNRKFNEQFF.

This sequence joins TRBV7-9 and TRBJ2-3; D call uncertain. The CDR3 is 15 residues long. Per the germline V gene, CDR1 is SEHNR and CDR2 is FQNEAQ (reference sequence). V lost 2 bases and J lost 0, with 9 bases in between. The CDR3 reads CASSLWRASTDTQYF. In DNA, the CDR3 is TGTGCCAGCAGCTTATGGCGCGCTAGCACAGATACGCAGTATTTT.

The V gene is TRBV6-6, the J gene TRBJ2-2; 10 bases are shared with TRBD1. V lost 6 bases and J lost 6; bases outside the gene matches: 4. Germline assignment: CDR1 MNHNY and CDR2 SVGAGI (reference sequence). This CDR3 is 14 amino acids long. The CDR3 protein is CASSKGQGSGELFF. The CDR3, as DNA: TGTGCCAGCAGCAAGGGACAGGGGTCCGGGGAGCTGTTTTTT.

This clone is a singleton in its sample. The rearrangement uses TRBV5-1 and TRBJ1-1; a possible D gene is TRBD1 (5 bases). The germline gives CDR1 SGHRS, CDR2 YFSETQ. V was trimmed by 1 base and J by 4 bases, leaving 14 bases between them. The CDR3 totals 15 residues. The CDR3 coding sequence is TGCGCCAGCAGCTTGAAAGGGGCTAGTAGCACTGAAGCTTTCTTT. Protein sequence: CASSLKGASSTEAFF. The variable domain in full, completed from reference TRBV5-1 and TRBJ1-1, reads KAGVTQTPRYLIKTRGQQVTLSCSPISGHRSVSWYQQTPGQGLQFLFEYFSETQRNKGNFPGRFSGRQFSNSRSEMNVSTLELGDSALYLCASSLKGASSTEAFFGQGTRLTVV.

The gene calls are TRBV7-8 and TRBJ2-2; 8 bases line up with TRBD1. Unmatched junction bases numbered 8, after V lost 3 bases and J lost 5 bases. The CDR3 totals 16 residues. In germline, CDR1 is SGHVS, CDR2 FQNEAQ. The DNA for the CDR3 is TGTGCCAGCAGCTTCGACAGGGGCAGTCGTACCGGGGAGCTGTTTTTT. It encodes CASSFDRGSRTGELFF.